One sample yielded the 16 T cell receptor beta chains listed below, sequenced in a study of chemoradiotherapy in HPV16-positive cancers. Assay: immunoSEQ multiplex PCR; the TCRdb copy retains only in-frame clones and omits some. The table shows tens of thousands of clones, with roughly 78% occurring only once. This material consisted of blood, taken from a patient who underwent chemoradiotherapy. The receptor source for this set is a human donor with HPV-associated anogenital cancer.

V and J are TRBV18 and TRBJ2-1; no reliable D call. Trimming stripped 2 bases from V and 10 bases from J, with 6 bases between. The V gene's germline CDR1 is KGHSH and CDR2 LQKENI. CDR3 length: 11 residues. The CDR3 here is CASSPSREQFF. For the CDR3, the DNA is TGTGCCAGCTCACCATCGCGCGAGCAGTTCTTC.

The J gene is TRBJ1-5, the V gene TRBV2, with D unclear. CDR1 and CDR2 (germline): SNHLY, FYNNEI. Trimming pared 4 bases from V and 0 bases from J, leaving 4 bases between. The CDR3 covers 13 residues. DNA for the CDR3: TGTGCCAGCAGTGTCGCTAGCAATCAGCCCCAGCATTTT. Protein product: CASSVASNQPQHF.

This clone appeared once. The chain joins TRBV5-7 to TRBJ1-3, with a weak D call TRBD1 (6 bases). TRBV5-7 is sorted into the ORF group, with uncertain function. This CDR3 has 16 amino acids. The germline V and J ends were trimmed by 5 bases and 0 bases, with 15 bases remaining between them. Here the CDR3 reads CASRRRRDTSGNTIYF. The DNA for the CDR3 is TGTGCCAGCAGGCGGCGGAGGGACACCTCTGGAAACACCATATATTTT.

V gene TRBV19 combines with J gene TRBJ1-1, with 9 bases identical to TRBD1. This CDR3 has 14 amino acids. Losses at the gene ends were 7 bases for V and 4 bases for J; bases not matched to a gene: 7. Per the germline V gene, CDR1 is LNHDA and CDR2 is SQIVND (reference sequence). CDR3 coding DNA: TGTGCCAGTAACCTACAGGGGGCGCCCACTGAAGCTTTCTTT. Encoded protein: CASNLQGAPTEAFF.

The rearrangement links TRBV11-2 to TRBJ1-1; no definite D call. Trimming stripped 3 bases from V and 1 base from J, with 6 bases between. The CDR3 has 13 residues. Per germline, CDR1 SGHAT and CDR2 FQNNGV. The CDR3 nucleotides read TGTGCCAGCAGCTTCGGGCGGAACACTGAAGCTTTCTTT. Residues: CASSFGRNTEAFF. Combining the CDR3 with reference TRBV11-2 and TRBJ1-1 gives the whole variable domain EAGVAQSPRYKIIEKRQSVAFWCNPISGHATLYWYQQILGQGPKLLIQFQNNGVVDDSQLPKDRFSAERLKGVDSTLKIQPAKLEDSAVYLCASSFGRNTEAFFGQGTRLTVV.

CDR3 coding DNA: TGCGCCAGCAGCTTGGCCCGGGCGGAAGGCTACACCTTC. Encoded protein: CASSLARAEGYTF. V is TRBV5-1 and J is TRBJ1-2; D gene unclear. Germline loops: CDR1 SGHRS, CDR2 YFSETQ. V lost 0 bases and J lost 8, with 11 bases in between. This CDR3 has 13 amino acids.

The rearrangement links TRBV7-9 to TRBJ2-1, with TRBD2 matching over 11 bases. Germline V lookup: CDR1 SEHNR, CDR2 FQNEAQ (reference sequence). The CDR3 spans 16 residues. The trim removed 6 bases at V and 4 bases at J, leaving 8 bases unmatched. The CDR3 region is CASRASGGTAYNEQFF. CDR3 sequence (DNA): TGTGCCAGCAGGGCTAGCGGGGGGACCGCTTACAATGAGCAGTTCTTC.

Comments on this clone: This sample also contains other DNA sequences that code for the same CDR3. V is TRBV6-5 and J is TRBJ1-1, with 9 positions matching TRBD1. The CDR3 has 15 amino acids. The V gene's germline CDR1 is MNHEY and CDR2 SVGAGI. Germline trimming cut 0 bases from V and 3 bases from J; bases unmatched to any gene: 2. The CDR3 reads CASSYSRTGDTEAFF. The CDR3 nucleotides are TGTGCCAGCAGTTACTCACGGACAGGGGACACTGAAGCTTTCTTT.

This chain uses TRBV19 with TRBJ1-1; D is possibly TRBD1 (6 bases). The CDR3 totals 14 residues. The germline V gene encodes CDR1 LNHDA and CDR2 SQIVND (reference sequence). Trimming cost V 7 bases and J 1 base, with 13 bases left between them. CDR3 protein: CASKTGGANTEAFF. The DNA for the CDR3 is TGTGCCAGTAAAACCGGGGGGGCGAACACTGAAGCTTTCTTT.

This clone appeared once. The genes are TRBV5-1 and TRBJ2-1, with a weak D call TRBD2 (6 bases). V dropped 0 bases and J dropped 4 bases, with 11 bases sitting between them. CDR3 length: 15 residues. Per germline, CDR1 SGHRS and CDR2 YFSETQ. Here the CDR3 reads CASSLVSSEYNEQFF. CDR3 in DNA: TGCGCCAGCAGCTTGGTCTCTAGCGAGTACAATGAGCAGTTCTTC.

The V and J genes are TRBV14 and TRBJ2-1; TRBD1 aligns across 7 bases. Germline V gene lookup returns CDR1 SGHDN and CDR2 FVKESK. This CDR3 has 13 amino acids. The J segment lost 6 bases and the V segment lost 6 bases, leaving 5 bases of the junction unmatched. CDR3 coding DNA: TGTGCCAGCAGTGACAGGGTGAGCAATGAGCAGTTCTTC. Translating it yields CASSDRVSNEQFF.

The chain uses TRBV19 and TRBJ2-2; possibly TRBD2 for D (6 bases). This CDR3 contains 15 residues. The germline V gene has CDR1 LNHDA and CDR2 SQIVND (reference sequence). Trimming removed 8 bases from V and 1 base from J, with 14 bases in between. Here the CDR3 reads CASGQRRVNTGELFF. In DNA form, the CDR3 reads TGTGCCAGTGGGCAACGGAGGGTGAACACCGGGGAGCTGTTTTTT.

This chain links TRBV7-3 with TRBJ1-1, with 9 bases lining up with TRBD1. V shed 8 bases and J 1 base; nucleotides not matched to a gene: 2. Germline V gene sequence: CDR1 SGHTA, CDR2 FQGTGA. CDR3 length equals 13 residues. This CDR3 reads CASRDRANTEAFF. The DNA of the CDR3 is TGTGCCAGCCGGGACAGGGCGAACACTGAAGCTTTCTTT.

The J gene is TRBJ2-5, the V gene TRBV19, with TRBD1 as a possible D gene (5 bases). The CDR3 contains 18 residues. The germline V and J ends were trimmed by 3 bases and 0 bases, with 20 bases remaining between them. In germline, CDR1 is LNHDA, CDR2 SQIVND (reference sequence). The CDR3 nucleotides read TGTGCCAGTAGTATCGGTTCAGGAACCAGGGTATACCAAGAGACCCAGTACTTC. Protein product: CASSIGSGTRVYQETQYF. The full variable domain, its missing parts supplied by reference TRBV19 and TRBJ2-5, is DGGITQSPKYLFRKEGQNVTLSCEQNLNHDAMYWYRQDPGQGLRLIYYSQIVNDFQKGDIAEGYSVSREKKESFPLTVTSAQKNPTAFYLCASSIGSGTRVYQETQYFGPGTRLLVL.

The chain couples TRBV12-5 to TRBJ1-1; 11 positions match TRBD1. V lost 0 bases, J lost 2 bases, and 5 bases stayed unmatched. This CDR3 region has 17 residues. Germline assignment: CDR1 LGHNT and CDR2 FRNRAP. CDR3 residues: CASGLVLGQGVNTEAFF. CDR3 coding DNA: TGTGCTAGTGGTTTGGTACTGGGACAGGGGGTTAACACTGAAGCTTTCTTT.

V usage is TRBV18 and J usage is TRBJ1-6, with a tentative D call TRBD1 (5 bases). The CDR3 spans 13 residues. V was pared by 6 bases and J by 7 bases, with 10 bases between. CDR1 and CDR2 (germline): KGHSH, LQKENI. The CDR3 DNA sequence: TGTGCCAGCTCGGAGGGGAACAATTCACCCCTCCACTTT. Its translation: CASSEGNNSPLHF.